Listed here are 3 T cell receptor beta chains from one sample, sequenced in a study of CD8 T cells in ankylosing spondylitis. TCRdb reanalysed the 5' RACE reads using MiXCR and keeps one entry per CDR3 protein. The sample gives 250,000 to 400,000 distinct CDR3 sequences, under 14% of which show up once; roughly 9% is in the top ten. Source material: blood, either unsorted or a sorted T cell fraction (not recorded which). The receptors were sampled from a female donor with ankylosing spondylitis or in good health (not recorded which).

This clonotype was detected many times. The chain employs TRBV7-8 and TRBJ2-1; D remains unclear. CDR3 size: 15 residues. Trimming stripped 0 bases from V and 3 bases from J, with 9 bases between. CDR1 is SGHVS, CDR2 FQNEAQ, per germline. The CDR3 reads CASSLARPGYNEQFF. The CDR3 DNA is TGTGCCAGCAGCTTAGCTCGTCCGGGCTACAATGAGCAGTTCTTC. The variable domain in full, completed from reference TRBV7-8 and TRBJ2-1, reads GAGVSQSPRYKVAKRGQDVALRCDPISGHVSLFWYQQALGQGPEFLTYFQNEAQLDKSGLPSDRFFAERPEGSVSTLKIQRTQQEDSAVYLCASSLARPGYNEQFFGPGTRLTVL.

This clonotype was found many times. The chain links TRBV28 to TRBJ1-2; D perhaps matches TRBD1 (6 bases). The CDR3 length is 13 residues. The germline V gene has CDR1 MDHEN and CDR2 SYDVKM. Trimming shortened V by 5 bases and J by 8 bases, and 15 bases separated the two germline ends. In DNA, the CDR3 is TGTGCCAGCAGTGGACCTCTGGGGGGCGGCTACACCTTC. Translated: CASSGPLGGGYTF.

Of note for this clonotype: One base away lies a much larger clone, so this may be a sequencing read error. The chain recombines TRBV28 with TRBJ2-3; D call uncertain. The germline V gene has CDR1 MDHEN and CDR2 SYDVKM. V was clipped by 7 bases and J by 0 bases, with 11 bases between them. The CDR3 has 14 amino acids. For the CDR3, the DNA is TGTGCCAGCAAAGGTTGGAGTAGCACAGATACGCAGTATTTT. This gives the protein CASKGWSSTDTQYF.